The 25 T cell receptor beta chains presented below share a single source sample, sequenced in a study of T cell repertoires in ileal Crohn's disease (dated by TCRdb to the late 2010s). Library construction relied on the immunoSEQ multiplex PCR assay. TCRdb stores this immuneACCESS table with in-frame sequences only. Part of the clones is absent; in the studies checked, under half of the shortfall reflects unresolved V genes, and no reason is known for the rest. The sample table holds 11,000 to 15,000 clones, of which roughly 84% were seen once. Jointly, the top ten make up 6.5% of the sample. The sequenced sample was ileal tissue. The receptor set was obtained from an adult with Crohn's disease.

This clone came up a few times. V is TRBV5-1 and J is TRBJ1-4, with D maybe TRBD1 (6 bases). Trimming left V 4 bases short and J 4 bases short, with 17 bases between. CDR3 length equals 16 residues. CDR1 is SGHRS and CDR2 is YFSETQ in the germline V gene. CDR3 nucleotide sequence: TGCGCCAGCAGCATTAATACCGGGACAAGTAATGAAAAACTGTTTTTT. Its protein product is CASSINTGTSNEKLFF.

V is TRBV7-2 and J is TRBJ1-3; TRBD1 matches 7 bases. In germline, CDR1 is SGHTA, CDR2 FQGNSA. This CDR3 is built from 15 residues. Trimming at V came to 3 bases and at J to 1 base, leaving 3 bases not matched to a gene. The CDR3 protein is CASSFDRESGNTIYF. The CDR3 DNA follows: TGTGCCAGCAGCTTCGACAGGGAGTCTGGAAACACCATATATTTT.

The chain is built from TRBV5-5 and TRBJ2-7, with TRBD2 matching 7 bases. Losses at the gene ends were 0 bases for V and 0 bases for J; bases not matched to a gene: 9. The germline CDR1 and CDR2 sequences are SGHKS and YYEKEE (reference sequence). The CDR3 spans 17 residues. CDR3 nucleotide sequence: TGTGCCAGCAGCTTGGAGGGCCTAGCGGTTATCTCCTACGAGCAGTACTTC. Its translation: CASSLEGLAVISYEQYF.

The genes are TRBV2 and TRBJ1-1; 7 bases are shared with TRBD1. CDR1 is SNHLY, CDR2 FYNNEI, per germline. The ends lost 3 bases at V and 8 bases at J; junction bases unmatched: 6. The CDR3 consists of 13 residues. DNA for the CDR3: TGTGCCAGCAGTGAGAACAGGGGCGCGGAAGCTTTCTTT. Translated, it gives CASSENRGAEAFF. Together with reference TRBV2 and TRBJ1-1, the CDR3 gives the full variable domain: EPEVTQTPSHQVTQMGQEVILRCVPISNHLYFYWYRQILGQKVEFLVSFYNNEISEKSEIFDDQFSVERPDGSNFTLKIRSTKLEDSAMYFCASSENRGAEAFFGQGTRLTVV.

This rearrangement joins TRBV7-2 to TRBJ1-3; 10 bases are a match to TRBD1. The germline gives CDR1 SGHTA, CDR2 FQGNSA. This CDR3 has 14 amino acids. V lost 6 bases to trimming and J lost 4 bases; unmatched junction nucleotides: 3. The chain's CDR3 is CASRRDRGGNTIYF. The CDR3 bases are TGTGCCAGCAGACGGGACAGGGGCGGAAACACCATATATTTT.

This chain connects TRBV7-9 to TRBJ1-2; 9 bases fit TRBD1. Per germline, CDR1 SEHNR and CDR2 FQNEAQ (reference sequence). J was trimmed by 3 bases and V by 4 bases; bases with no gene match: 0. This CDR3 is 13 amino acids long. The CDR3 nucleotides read TGTGCCAGCAGCTGGACAGGGGACTATGGCTACACCTTC. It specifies CASSWTGDYGYTF. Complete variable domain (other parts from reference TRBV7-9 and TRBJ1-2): DTGVSQNPRHKITKRGQNVTFRCDPISEHNRLYWYRQTLGQGPEFLTYFQNEAQLEKSRLLSDRFSAERPKGSFSTLEIQRTEQGDSAMYLCASSWTGDYGYTFGSGTRLTVV.

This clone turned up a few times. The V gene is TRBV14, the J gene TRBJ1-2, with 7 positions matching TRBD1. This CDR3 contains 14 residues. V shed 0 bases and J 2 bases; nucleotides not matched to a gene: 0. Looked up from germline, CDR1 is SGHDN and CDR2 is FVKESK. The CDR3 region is CASSQDRGNYGYTF. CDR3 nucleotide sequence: TGTGCCAGCAGCCAAGACAGGGGGAACTATGGCTACACCTTC.

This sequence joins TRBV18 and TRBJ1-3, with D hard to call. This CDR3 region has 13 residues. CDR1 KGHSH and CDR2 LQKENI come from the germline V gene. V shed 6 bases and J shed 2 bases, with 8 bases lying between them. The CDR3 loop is CASSPSAGNTIYF. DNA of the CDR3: TGTGCCAGCTCCCCGTCGGCTGGAAACACCATATATTTT.

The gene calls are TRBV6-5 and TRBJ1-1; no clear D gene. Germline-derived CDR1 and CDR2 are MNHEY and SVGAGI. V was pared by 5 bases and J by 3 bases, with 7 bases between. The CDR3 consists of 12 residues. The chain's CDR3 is CASSEPDTEAFF. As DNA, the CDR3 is TGTGCCAGCAGTGAACCGGACACTGAAGCTTTCTTT.

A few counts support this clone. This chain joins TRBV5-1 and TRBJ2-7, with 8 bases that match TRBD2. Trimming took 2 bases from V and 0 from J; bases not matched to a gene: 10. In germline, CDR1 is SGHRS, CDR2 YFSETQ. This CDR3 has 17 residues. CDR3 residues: CASSLVPAGASSYEQYF. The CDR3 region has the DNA TGCGCCAGCAGCTTAGTTCCAGCGGGGGCGAGCTCCTACGAGCAGTACTTC.

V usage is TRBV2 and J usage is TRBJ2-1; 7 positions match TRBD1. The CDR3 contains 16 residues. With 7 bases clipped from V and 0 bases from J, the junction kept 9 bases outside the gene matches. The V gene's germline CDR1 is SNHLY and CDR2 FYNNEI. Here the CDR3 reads CASIIKQGNSYNEQFF. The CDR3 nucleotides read TGTGCCAGCATCATAAAACAGGGGAACTCCTACAATGAGCAGTTCTTC.

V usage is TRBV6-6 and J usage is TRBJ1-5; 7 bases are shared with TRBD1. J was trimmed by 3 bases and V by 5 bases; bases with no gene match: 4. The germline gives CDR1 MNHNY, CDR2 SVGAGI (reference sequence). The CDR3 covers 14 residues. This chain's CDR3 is CASSPTGNNQPQHF. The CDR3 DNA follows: TGTGCCAGCAGTCCGACAGGGAACAATCAGCCCCAGCATTTT.

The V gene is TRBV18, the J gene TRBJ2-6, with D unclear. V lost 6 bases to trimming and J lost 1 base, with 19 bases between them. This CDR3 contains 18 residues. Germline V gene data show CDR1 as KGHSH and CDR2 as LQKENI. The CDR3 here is CASSLDVPAASGANVLTF. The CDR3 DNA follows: TGTGCCAGCTCCCTAGATGTGCCAGCCGCTTCTGGGGCCAACGTCCTGACTTTC.

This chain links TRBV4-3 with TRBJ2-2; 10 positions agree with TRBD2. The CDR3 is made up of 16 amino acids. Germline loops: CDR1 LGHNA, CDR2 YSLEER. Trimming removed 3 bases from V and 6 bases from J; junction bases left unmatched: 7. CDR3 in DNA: TGCGCCAGCAGCCAGCTAGCGGGGGTTCTCTCCGGGGAGCTGTTTTTT. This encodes CASSQLAGVLSGELFF.

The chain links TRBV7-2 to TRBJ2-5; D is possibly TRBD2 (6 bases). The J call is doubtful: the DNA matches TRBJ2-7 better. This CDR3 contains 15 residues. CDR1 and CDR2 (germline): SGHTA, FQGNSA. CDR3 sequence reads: CASSLFGSGVYEQYF. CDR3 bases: TGTGCCAGCAGCTTATTTGGTTCGGGGGTCTACGAGCAGTACTTC.

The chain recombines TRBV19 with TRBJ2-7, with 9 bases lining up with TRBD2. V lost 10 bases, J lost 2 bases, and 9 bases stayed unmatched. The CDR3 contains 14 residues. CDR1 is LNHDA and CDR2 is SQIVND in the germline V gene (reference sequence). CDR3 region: CATSPGLAPYEQYF. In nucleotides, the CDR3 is TGTGCCACCTCCCCCGGACTAGCGCCCTACGAGCAGTACTTC.

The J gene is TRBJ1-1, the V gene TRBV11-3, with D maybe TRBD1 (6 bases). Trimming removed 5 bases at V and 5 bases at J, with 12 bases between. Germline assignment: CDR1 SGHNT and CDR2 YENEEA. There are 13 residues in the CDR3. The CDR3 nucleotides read TGTGCCAGCAGCCCCGGGACACAGACTGAAGCTTTCTTT. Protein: CASSPGTQTEAFF.

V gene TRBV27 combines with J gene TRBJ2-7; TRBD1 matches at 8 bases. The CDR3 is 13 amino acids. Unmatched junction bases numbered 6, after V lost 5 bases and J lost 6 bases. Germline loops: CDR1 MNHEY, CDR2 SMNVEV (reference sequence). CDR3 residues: CASSKDRVGEQYF. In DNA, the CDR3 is TGTGCCAGCAGTAAGGACAGGGTGGGCGAGCAGTACTTC.

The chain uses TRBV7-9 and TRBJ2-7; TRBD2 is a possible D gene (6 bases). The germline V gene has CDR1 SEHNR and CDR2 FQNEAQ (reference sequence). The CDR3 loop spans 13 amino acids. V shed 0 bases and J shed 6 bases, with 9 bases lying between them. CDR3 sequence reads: CASSLAGEVEQYF. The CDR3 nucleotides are TGTGCCAGCAGCTTAGCGGGGGAGGTCGAGCAGTACTTC.

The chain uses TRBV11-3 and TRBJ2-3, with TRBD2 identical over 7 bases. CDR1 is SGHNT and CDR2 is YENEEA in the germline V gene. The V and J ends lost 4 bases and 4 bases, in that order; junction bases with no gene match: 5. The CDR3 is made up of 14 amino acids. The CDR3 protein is CASSWGGDADTQYF. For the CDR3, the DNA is TGTGCCAGCAGCTGGGGGGGGGACGCAGATACGCAGTATTTT.

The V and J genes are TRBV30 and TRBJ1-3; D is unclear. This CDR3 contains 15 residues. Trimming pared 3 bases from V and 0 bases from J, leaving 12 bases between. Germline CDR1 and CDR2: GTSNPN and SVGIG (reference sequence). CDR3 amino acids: CAWSLKAGSGNTIYF. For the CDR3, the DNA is TGTGCCTGGAGCCTTAAGGCAGGCTCTGGAAACACCATATATTTT.

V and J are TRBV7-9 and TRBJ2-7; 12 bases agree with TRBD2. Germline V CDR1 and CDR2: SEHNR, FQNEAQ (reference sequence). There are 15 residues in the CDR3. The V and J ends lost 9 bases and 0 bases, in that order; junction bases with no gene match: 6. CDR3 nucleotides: TGTGCCAGTAGGCGGACTAGCGGGAACTCCTACGAGCAGTACTTC. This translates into CASRRTSGNSYEQYF.

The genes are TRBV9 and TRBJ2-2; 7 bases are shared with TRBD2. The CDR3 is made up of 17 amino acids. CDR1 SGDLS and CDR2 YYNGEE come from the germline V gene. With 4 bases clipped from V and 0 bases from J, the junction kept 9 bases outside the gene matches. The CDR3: CASSLLGGSPNTGELFF. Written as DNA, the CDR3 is TGTGCCAGCAGCCTTTTGGGGGGGAGTCCGAACACCGGGGAGCTGTTTTTT.

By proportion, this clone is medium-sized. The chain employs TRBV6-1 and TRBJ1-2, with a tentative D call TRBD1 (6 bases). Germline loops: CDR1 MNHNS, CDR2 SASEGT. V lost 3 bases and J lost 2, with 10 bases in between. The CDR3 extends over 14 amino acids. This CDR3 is CASSEAGANYGYTF. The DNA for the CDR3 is TGTGCCAGCAGTGAGGCAGGGGCCAACTATGGCTACACCTTC.

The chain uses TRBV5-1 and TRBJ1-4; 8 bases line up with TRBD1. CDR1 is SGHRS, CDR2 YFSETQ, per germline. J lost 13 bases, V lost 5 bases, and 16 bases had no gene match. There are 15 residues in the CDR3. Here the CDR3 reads CASSETGDFEWGLFF. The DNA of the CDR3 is TGCGCCAGCAGTGAGACAGGGGATTTTGAGTGGGGACTGTTTTTT.